This T cell receptor beta chain was obtained from a study of blood T cells in healthy people across ages (dated by TCRdb to the mid-2010s). Study-wide context: In model experiments, template switching captured roughly one uniquely barcoded TCR beta cDNA molecule for every two T cells. Four age groups were formed from the donors: young (average 16 years), middle-aged (approximately 39), aged (roughly 59) and long-lived (roughly 88). The study analyzed two additional independent replicas of 1 million unique cDNA reads from the same blood draw for two donors, one aged 18 to 30 and one aged 80 or older. Age-related changes in TCR beta repertoire diversity were measured in the study by deep sequencing normalized with unique cDNA molecular identifiers. Points the paper makes about the study in general: Compared with the aged group, the long-lived group had more naive CD4+ T cells, fewer expanded clones and increased TCR diversity, suggesting age selection. Estimates of total diversity based on one million sequenced T cells were considered lower bounds and underestimates. Because donor CMV infection status was unknown, age-related changes in expanded clonotypes were potentially confounded. A strong correlation was found between observed TCR beta diversity and the percentage of naive T cells measured by flow cytometry. As age increased, observed TCR beta diversity per million T cells dropped in a roughly linear way, and a significant reduction was already evident by age approximately 40. Since profiling was done on bulk unsorted PBMCs, naive and antigen-experienced compartments could not be conclusively compared.

V drops 2 bases and J drops 4 bases, leaving 11 bases in between. The germline V gene yields WSHSY for CDR1 and SAAADI for CDR2. The CDR3 sequence holds 14 residues, the cysteine and phenylalanine included. The read is trimmed to its CDR3 DNA, 42 bases read in frame from base 1. The donors were roughly 40 Caucasian individuals from Russia, aged 6 to 90 years, who were systemically healthy. Roughly 11 milliliters of peripheral blood were drawn from each donor into EDTA-treated Vacutainer tubes. Ficoll-Paque density-gradient centrifugation was used to isolate PBMCs, with at least 7 million per sample. Total RNA was extracted from PBMCs with Trizol reagent, with at least 5.5 micrograms obtained per sample. For every donor, flow cytometry on a PBMC aliquot measured the percentage of naive CD45RAhigh/CD27high T cells. This clonotype has a handful of counts. This receptor's antigen is unknown. The sample holds no much larger clone one base away, and base qualities are not on file.

The library was made by 5' RACE. For sequencing, an Illumina HiSeq 2500 was employed. A second PCR of about 7 to 12 cycles was run with a J-beta primer mix and a sample-barcoded 5' primer. A unique molecular identifier was introduced onto each TCR beta cDNA molecule by a template-switch 5' adaptor carrying 12 random nucleotides. At least 2.5 million CDR3-containing paired-end reads were obtained from each sample. The Mint cDNA synthesis kit, primed by a TRBC-specific oligonucleotide, was used to synthesize first-strand cDNA from all RNA. After uracil-DNA glycosylase treatment, a first 18-cycle PCR used universal primers M1SS and BC2_uni_R on all cDNA. The authors' analysis ran thus. For normalization, 1 million high-quality reads, each with a distinct molecular identifier, were randomly selected from each sample. Instead of being binned into consensus sequences, reads that shared molecular identifiers were thrown out. MiTCR, run with a Q25 quality threshold and the strictest error-elimination algorithm, handled CDR3 identification, clonotype clustering and error correction. A nonparametric unseen species model with Euler transformation was used to estimate lower-bound total TCR beta diversity. The public reads were reprocessed in TCRdb via fastp at Q25 and MiXCR, keeping in-frame beta chains. Under each unique CDR3 protein, matching rows form one entry showing the most common genes and DNA. The V and J calls were not made by the authors but by TCRdb's processing. The sample table contains 700,000 to 900,000 distinct CDR3 sequences; only one count was recorded for roughly 25% of them. The ten largest make up 3% of the sample.

The sample was also reused in another study, on T cells of mothers and their children. Drawing on the second study: Nine systemically healthy Caucasian individuals served as donors, namely three mothers together with their six children. cDNA synthesis used all of the extracted RNA, with 1.5 ug of RNA in each 15 ul reaction. In the second PCR, the M1S primer introduced both the sample barcodes and 2-4 random nucleotides. Over 9 million TCR beta CDR3 reads came from each mother, compared with roughly 2.8 million reads from each child. TCR recombination output is similarly shaped by thymic selection in related and unrelated pairs, with a minor effect exerted by inherited differences. Normalized repertoire overlap was always found to be slightly, but never significantly, higher in related mother-child pairs than in unrelated mother-child pairs. No persistent microchimeric T cell clones were detected, at a sensitivity of roughly 93 clones per million clonotypes. To look for features that set related mother-child pairs apart from unrelated individuals, the researchers ran deep NGS to compare the TCR beta repertoires of mothers and children. Mothers averaged approximately 40 +/- 4 years of age and children averaged approximately 11 +/- 4 years. After adapter ligation with NEBNext reagents, the libraries were sequenced on Illumina HiSeq 2000 with 100+100 nt paired-end reads. To avoid cross-contamination, the mother libraries and the child libraries were prepared a month apart and sequenced in separate runs. Each donor had between roughly 450,000 and 2,300,000 distinct TCR beta clonotypes identified. Naive TCR beta clonotypes were estimated from low-frequency clonotypes matched to each donor's FACS-determined naive share, without sorting.

Rearrangement joined TRBV10-2 to TRBJ2-5, with the D segment identity uncertain. The material sequenced was blood. The sequence derives from a boy aged 10-17 years in good health. In nucleotide form, the sequence is TGCGCCAGCAGTGAGGGTCGCATTACAGAGACCCAGTACTTC. It codes for CASSEGRITETQYF.